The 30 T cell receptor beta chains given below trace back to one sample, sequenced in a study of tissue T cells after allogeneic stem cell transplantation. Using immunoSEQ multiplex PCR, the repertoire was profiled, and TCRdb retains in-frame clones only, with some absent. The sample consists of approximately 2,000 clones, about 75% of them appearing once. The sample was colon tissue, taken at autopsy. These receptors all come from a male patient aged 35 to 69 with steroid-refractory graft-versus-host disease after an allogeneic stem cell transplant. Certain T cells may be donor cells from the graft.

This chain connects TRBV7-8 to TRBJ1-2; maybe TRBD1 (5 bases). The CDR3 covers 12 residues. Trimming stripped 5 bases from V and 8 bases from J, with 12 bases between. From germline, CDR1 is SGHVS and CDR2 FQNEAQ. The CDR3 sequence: CASSRDRGGYTF. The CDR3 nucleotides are TGTGCCAGCAGCCGAGACCGGGGGGGCTACACCTTC.

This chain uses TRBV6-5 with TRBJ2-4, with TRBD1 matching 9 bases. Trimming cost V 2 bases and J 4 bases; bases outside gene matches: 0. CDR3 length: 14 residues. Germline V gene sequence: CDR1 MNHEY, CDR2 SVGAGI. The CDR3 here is CASSYGTGKNIQYF. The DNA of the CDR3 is TGTGCCAGCAGTTACGGGACAGGGAAAAACATTCAGTACTTC.

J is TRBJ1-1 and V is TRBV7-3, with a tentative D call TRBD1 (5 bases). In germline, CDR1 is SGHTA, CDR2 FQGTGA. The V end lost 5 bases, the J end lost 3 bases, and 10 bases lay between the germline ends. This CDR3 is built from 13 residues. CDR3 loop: CASSPTGDTEAFF. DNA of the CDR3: TGTGCCAGCAGCCCAACAGGAGACACTGAAGCTTTCTTT.

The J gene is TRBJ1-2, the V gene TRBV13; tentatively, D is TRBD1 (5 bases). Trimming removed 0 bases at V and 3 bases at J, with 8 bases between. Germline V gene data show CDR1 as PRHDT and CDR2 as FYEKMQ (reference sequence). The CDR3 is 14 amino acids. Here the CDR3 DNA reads TGTGCCAGCAGCTTAGGTACAGGAGACTATGGCTACACCTTC. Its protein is CASSLGTGDYGYTF.

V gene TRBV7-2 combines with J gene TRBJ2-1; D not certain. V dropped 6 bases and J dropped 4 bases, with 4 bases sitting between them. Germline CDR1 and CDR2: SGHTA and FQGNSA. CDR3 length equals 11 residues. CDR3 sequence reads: CASRIYNEQFF. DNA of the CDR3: TGTGCCAGCAGGATATACAATGAGCAGTTCTTC.

The CDR3 nucleotides are TGCGCCAGCAGCCAAGATGGAGGGTACGAGCAGTACTTC. Protein: CASSQDGGYEQYF. The chain joins TRBV4-3 to TRBJ2-7, with D possibly being TRBD2 (6 bases). Germline CDR1 is LGHNA and CDR2 is YSLEER. The V end was cut by 0 bases, the J end by 4 bases, with 7 bases between. This CDR3 contains 13 residues.

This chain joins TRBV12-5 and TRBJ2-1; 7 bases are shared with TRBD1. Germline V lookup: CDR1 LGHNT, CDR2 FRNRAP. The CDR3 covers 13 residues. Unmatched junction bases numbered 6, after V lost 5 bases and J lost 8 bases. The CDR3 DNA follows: TGTGCTAGTGGTCCTACAGGGGTCGATGAGCAGTTCTTC. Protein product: CASGPTGVDEQFF.

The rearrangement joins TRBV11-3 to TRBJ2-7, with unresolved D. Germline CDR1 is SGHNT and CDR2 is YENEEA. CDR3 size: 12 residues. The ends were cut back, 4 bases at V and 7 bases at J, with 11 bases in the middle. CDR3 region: CASSSGVGEQYF. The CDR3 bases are TGTGCCAGCAGCTCCGGAGTAGGAGAGCAGTACTTC.

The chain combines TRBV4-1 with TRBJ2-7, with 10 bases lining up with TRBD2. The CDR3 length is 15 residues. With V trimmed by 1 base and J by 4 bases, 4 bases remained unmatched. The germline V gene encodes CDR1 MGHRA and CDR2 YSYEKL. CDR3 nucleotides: TGCGCCAGCAGCCAAGCCCTAGCGGGGGAATACGAGCAGTACTTC. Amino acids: CASSQALAGEYEQYF.

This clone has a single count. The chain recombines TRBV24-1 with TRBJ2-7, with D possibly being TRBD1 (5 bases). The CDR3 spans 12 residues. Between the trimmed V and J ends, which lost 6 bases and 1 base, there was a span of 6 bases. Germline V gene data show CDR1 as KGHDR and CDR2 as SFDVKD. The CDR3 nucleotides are TGTGCCACCAGTCAGGGATCCTACGAGCAGTACTTC. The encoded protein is CATSQGSYEQYF.

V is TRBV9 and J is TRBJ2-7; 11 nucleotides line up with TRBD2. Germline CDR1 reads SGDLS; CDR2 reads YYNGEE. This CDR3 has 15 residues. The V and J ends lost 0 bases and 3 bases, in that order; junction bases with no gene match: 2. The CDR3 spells CASSVASGGLYEQYF. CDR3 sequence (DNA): TGTGCCAGCAGCGTAGCTAGCGGGGGGCTCTACGAGCAGTACTTC.

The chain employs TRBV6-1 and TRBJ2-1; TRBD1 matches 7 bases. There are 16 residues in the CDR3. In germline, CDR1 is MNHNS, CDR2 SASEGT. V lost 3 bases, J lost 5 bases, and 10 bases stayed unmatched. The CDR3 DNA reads TGTGCCAGCAGTGATTTGGACAGGAGTGGGCACAATGAGCAGTTCTTC. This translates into CASSDLDRSGHNEQFF.

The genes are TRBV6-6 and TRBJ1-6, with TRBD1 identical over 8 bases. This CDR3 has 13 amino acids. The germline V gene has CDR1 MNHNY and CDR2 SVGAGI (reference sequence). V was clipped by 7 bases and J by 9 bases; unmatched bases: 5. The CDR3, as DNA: TGTGCCAGCACCGGACAGGGATCTTCACCCCTCCACTTT. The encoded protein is CASTGQGSSPLHF.

The DNA for the CDR3 is TGCGCCAGCAGCTTCCCCGGGAGTTTCACTGAAGCTTTCTTT. The encoded protein is CASSFPGSFTEAFF. The J gene is TRBJ1-1, the V gene TRBV5-1, with D hard to call. This CDR3 spans 14 amino acids. Trimming took off 2 bases at V and 4 bases at J, with 12 bases between the two ends. Germline CDR1 reads SGHRS; CDR2 reads YFSETQ.

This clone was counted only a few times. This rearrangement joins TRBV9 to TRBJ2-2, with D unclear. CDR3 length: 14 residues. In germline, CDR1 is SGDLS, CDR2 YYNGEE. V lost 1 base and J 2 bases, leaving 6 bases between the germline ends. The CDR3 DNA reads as TGTGCCAGCAGCGTATGGAGAAACACCGGGGAGCTGTTTTTT. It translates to CASSVWRNTGELFF.

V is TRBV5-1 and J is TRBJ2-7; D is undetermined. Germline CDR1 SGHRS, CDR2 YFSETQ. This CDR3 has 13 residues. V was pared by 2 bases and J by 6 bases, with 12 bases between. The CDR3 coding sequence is TGCGCCAGCAGCTTAGCAGAAACTCGCGAGCAGTACTTC. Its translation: CASSLAETREQYF. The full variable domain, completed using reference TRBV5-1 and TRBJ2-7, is KAGVTQTPRYLIKTRGQQVTLSCSPISGHRSVSWYQQTPGQGLQFLFEYFSETQRNKGNFPGRFSGRQFSNSRSEMNVSTLELGDSALYLCASSLAETREQYFGPGTRLTVT.

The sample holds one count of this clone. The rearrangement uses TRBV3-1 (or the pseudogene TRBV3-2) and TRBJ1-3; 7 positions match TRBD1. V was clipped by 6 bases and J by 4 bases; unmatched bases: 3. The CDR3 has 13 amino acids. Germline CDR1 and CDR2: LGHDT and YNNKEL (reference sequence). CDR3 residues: CASSPGQGNTIYF. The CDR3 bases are TGTGCCAGCAGTCCGGGACAGGGAAACACCATATATTTT.

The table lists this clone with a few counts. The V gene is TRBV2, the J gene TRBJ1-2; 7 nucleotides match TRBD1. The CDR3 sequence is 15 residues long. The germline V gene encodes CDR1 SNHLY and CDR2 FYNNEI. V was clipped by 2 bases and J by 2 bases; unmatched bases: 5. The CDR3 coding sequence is TGTGCCAGCAGTGAACGAGGGGGCGCGAACTATGGCTACACCTTC. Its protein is CASSERGGANYGYTF.

This CDR3 is CASSQDSRGLTDTQYF. The CDR3 DNA is TGTGCCAGCAGCCAAGATAGCAGGGGGCTTACAGATACGCAGTATTTT. The chain is built from TRBV3-1 (or the pseudogene TRBV3-2) and TRBJ2-3; 8 positions match TRBD1. Germline loops: CDR1 LGHDT, CDR2 YNNKEL (reference sequence). This CDR3 has 16 residues. With V trimmed by 0 bases and J by 3 bases, 5 bases remained unmatched.

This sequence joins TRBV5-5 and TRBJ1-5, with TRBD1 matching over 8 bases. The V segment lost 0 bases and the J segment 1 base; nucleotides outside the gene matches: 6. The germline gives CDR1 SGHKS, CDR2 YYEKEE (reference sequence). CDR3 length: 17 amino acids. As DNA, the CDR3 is TGTGCCAGCAGCTTGGGGGCAGGGGGCCACAGCAATCAGCCCCAGCATTTT. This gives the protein CASSLGAGGHSNQPQHF.

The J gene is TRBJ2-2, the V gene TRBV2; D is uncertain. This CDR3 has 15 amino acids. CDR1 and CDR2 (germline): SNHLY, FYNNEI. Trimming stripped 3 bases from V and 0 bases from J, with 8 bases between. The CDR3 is CASSDGRSNTGELFF. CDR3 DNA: TGTGCCAGCAGTGACGGACGGTCGAACACCGGGGAGCTGTTTTTT.

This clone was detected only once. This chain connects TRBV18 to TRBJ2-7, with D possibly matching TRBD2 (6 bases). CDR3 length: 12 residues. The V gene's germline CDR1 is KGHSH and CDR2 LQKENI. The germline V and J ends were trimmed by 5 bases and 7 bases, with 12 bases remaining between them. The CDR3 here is CASSITEGEQYF. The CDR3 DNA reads TGTGCCAGCTCAATAACGGAGGGGGAGCAGTACTTC.

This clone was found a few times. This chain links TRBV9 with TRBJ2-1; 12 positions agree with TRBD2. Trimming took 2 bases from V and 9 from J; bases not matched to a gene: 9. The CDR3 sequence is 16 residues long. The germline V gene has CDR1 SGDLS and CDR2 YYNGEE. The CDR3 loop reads CASSVELAGGLGEQFF. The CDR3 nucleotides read TGTGCCAGCAGCGTCGAACTAGCGGGGGGACTTGGTGAGCAGTTCTTC.

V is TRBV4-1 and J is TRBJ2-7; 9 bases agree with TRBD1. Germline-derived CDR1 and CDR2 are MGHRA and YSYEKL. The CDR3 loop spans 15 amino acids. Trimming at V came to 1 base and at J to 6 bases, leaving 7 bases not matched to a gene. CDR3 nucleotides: TGCGCCAGCAGCCAAGCACAAGACAGGGGGAGCGAGCAGTACTTC. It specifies CASSQAQDRGSEQYF.

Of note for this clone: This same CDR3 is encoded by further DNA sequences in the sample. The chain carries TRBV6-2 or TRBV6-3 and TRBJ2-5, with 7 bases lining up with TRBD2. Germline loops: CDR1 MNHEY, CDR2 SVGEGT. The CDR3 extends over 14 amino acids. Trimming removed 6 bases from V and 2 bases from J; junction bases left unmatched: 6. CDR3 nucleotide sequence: TGTGCCAGCAGCCGGGGAGCGGGGCAAGAGACCCAGTACTTC. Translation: CASSRGAGQETQYF.

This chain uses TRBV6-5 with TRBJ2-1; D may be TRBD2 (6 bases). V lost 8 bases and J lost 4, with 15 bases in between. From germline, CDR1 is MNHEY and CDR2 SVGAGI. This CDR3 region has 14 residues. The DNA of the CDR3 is TGTGCCAGCCAGGGCGGGGCGGGTTACAATGAGCAGTTCTTC. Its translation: CASQGGAGYNEQFF.

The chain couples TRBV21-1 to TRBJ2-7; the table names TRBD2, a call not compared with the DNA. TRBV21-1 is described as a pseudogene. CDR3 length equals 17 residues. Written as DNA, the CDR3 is TGTGCCAGCAGCACCCGCGATGGTGGGGGGGTTCCCTACGAGCAGTACTTC. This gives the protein CASSTRDGGGVPYEQYF.

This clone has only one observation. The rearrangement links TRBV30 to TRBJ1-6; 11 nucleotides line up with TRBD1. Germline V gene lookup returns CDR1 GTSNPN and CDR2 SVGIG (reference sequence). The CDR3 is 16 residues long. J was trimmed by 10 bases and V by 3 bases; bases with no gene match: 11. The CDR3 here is CAWRGLGQGADSPLHF. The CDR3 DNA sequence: TGTGCCTGGAGGGGACTAGGACAGGGGGCCGACTCACCCCTCCACTTT.

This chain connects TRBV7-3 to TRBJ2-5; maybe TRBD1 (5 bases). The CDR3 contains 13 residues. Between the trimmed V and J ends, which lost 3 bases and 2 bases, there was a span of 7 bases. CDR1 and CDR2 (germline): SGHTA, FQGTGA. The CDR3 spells CASSFQGQETQYF. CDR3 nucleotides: TGTGCCAGCAGCTTCCAGGGACAAGAGACCCAGTACTTC.

The CDR3 sequence: CASSRLAGDNEQFF. In DNA, the CDR3 is TGTGCCAGCAGTAGACTAGCGGGAGACAATGAGCAGTTCTTC. The chain combines TRBV3-1 (or the pseudogene TRBV3-2) with TRBJ2-1, with 12 bases lining up with TRBD2. The CDR3 covers 14 residues. Germline CDR1 reads LGHDT; CDR2 reads YNNKEL (reference sequence). With V trimmed by 6 bases and J by 5 bases, 2 bases remained unmatched.